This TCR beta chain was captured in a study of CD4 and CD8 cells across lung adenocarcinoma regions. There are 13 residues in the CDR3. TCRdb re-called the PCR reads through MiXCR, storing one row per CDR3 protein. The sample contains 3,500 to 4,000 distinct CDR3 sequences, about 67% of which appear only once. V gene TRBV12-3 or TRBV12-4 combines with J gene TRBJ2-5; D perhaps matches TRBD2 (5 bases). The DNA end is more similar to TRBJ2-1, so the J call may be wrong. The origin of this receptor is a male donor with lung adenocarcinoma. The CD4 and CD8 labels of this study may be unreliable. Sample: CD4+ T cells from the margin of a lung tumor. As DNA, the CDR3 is TGTGCCAGCAGTCCACAAGGAGTAGCGGAGCAGTTCTTC. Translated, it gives CASSPQGVAEQFF.